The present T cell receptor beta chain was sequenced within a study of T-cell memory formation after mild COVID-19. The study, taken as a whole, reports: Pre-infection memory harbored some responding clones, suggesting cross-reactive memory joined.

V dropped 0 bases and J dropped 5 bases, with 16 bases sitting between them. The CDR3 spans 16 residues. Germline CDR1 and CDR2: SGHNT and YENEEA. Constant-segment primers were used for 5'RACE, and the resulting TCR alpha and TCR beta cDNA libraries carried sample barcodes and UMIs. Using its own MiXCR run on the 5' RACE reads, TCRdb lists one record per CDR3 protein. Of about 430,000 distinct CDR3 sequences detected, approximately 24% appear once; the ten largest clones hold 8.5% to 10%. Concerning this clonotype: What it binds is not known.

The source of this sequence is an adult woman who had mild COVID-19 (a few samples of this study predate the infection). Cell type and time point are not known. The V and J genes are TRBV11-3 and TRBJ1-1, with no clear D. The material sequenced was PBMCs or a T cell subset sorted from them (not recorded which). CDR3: CASSLDPPRAWTEAFF. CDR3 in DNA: TGTGCCAGCAGCTTAGACCCCCCGAGGGCTTGGACTGAAGCTTTCTTT.